This T cell receptor beta chain was captured in a study of cytomegalovirus exposure and HLA in healthy donors. Study background: A prior study identified roughly 110 million unique TCR beta sequences from about 180 million T cells. Study-wide findings and caveats: Roughly uniform depth of sequencing across donors was assumed in presence/absence analyses.

Use of 60 Vbeta and 13 Jbeta primers characterized the PCR. Produced via immunoSEQ multiplex PCR; TCRdb's table is partial and in-frame only. The sample shows more than 95,000 clones, around 80% of them seen only once. This clone was found once. The antigen is undetermined. Germline assignment: CDR1 ENHRY and CDR2 SYGVKD. Trimming took off 3 bases at V and 7 bases at J, with 15 bases between the two ends. The CDR3 totals 14 residues. Sequencing used PBMCs. This rearrangement joins TRBV10-3 to TRBJ1-2; D perhaps matches TRBD1 (5 bases). The origin of this receptor is a man aged 30-40 years in good health and CMV-seropositive. The CDR3 region is CAISDPSGFGGYTF. The DNA of the CDR3 is TGTGCCATCAGTGATCCCTCAGGGTTCGGTGGCTACACCTTC.